The present T cell receptor (beta chain) was sequenced within a study of T cell repertoires in cytomegalovirus infection. Study as a whole: Public TCR beta signature analysis indicated the presence of both CMV infection and matching HLA type. Findings of the study overall: The ex vivo response was dominated by HLA-C-restricted CMV-specific TCR beta clonotypes.

Using its own MiXCR run on the reads, TCRdb lists one record per CDR3 protein. Of around 740,000 distinct CDR3 sequences in the sample, under 40% were seen once. For this clonotype: Its antigen is not known.

CDR3 length: 15 amino acids. Germline loops: CDR1 SGHRS, CDR2 YFSETQ. With 1 base removed from V and 5 bases from J, the gap between germline ends came to 13 bases. Sequencing used PBMCs. V usage is TRBV5-1 and J usage is TRBJ1-5; D might be TRBD1 (5 bases). This clonotype was obtained from a human donor in good health (CMV status not recorded). Some clones in this sample may be carry-over from other donors' samples. The chain's CDR3 is CASSLHRDPDQPQHF. The CDR3 DNA is TGCGCCAGCAGCTTGCACCGGGACCCTGATCAGCCCCAGCATTTT.